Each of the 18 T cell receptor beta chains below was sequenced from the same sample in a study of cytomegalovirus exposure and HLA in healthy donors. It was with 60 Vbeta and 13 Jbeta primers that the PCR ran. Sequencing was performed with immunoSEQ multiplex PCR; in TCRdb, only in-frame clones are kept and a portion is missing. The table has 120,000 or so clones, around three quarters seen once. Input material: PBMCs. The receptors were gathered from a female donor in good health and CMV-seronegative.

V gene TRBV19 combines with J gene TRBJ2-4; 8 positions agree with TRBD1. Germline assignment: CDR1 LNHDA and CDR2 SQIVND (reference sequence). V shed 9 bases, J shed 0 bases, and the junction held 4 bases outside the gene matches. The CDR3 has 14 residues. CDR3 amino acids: CASGDRLAKNIQYF. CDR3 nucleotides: TGTGCCAGCGGGGACAGGCTAGCCAAAAACATTCAGTACTTC.

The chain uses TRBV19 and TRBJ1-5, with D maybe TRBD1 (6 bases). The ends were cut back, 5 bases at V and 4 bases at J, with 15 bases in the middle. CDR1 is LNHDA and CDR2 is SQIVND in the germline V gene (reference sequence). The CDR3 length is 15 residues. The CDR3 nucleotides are TGTGCCAGTAGTCTTTGGACAGAGGTTAATCAGCCCCAGCATTTT. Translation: CASSLWTEVNQPQHF.

CDR3 DNA: TGCGCCAGCAAGAGAGCGCTGGGCACCGGGGAGCTGTTTTTT. It yields the protein CASKRALGTGELFF. The chain joins TRBV5-1 to TRBJ2-2; no reliable D call. The CDR3 length is 14 residues. Deletions cut 6 bases from V and 4 bases from J, with 13 bases between. Germline CDR1 reads SGHRS; CDR2 reads YFSETQ.

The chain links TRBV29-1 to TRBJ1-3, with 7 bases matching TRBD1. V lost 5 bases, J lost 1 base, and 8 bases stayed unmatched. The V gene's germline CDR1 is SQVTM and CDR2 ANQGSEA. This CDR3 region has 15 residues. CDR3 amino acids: CSVRQGSVSGNTIYF. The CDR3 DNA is TGCAGCGTTAGACAGGGTTCCGTTTCTGGAAACACCATATATTTT.

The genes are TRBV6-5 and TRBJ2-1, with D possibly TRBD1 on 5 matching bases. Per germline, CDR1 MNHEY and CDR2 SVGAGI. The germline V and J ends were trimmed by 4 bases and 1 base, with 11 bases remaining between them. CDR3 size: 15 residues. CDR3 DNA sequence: TGTGCCAGCAGTTCCGACAGTGATTCCTACAATGAGCAGTTCTTC. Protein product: CASSSDSDSYNEQFF.

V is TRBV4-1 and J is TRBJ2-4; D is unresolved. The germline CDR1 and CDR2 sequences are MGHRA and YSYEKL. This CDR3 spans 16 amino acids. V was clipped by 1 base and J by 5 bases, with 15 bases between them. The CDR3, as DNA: TGCGCCAGCAGCCAAGGGGCAGTCTCCCCCCAAAACATTCAGTACTTC. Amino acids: CASSQGAVSPQNIQYF.

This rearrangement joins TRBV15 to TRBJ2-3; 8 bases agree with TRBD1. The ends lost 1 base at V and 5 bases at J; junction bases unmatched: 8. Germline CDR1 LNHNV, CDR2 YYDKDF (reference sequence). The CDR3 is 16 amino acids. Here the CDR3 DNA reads TGTGCCACCAGCAGAGGAGGGCAGGGGGCGTTAGATACGCAGTATTTT. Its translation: CATSRGGQGALDTQYF.

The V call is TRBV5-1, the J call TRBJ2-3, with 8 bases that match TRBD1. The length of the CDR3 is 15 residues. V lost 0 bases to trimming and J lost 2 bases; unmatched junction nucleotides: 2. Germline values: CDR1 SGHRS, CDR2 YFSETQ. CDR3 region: CASSLGRGPTDTQYF. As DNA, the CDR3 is TGCGCCAGCAGCTTGGGCAGGGGGCCCACAGATACGCAGTATTTT.

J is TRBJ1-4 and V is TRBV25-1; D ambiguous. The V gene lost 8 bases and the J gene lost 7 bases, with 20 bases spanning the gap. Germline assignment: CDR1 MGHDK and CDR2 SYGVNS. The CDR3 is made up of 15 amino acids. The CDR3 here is CASRMVGGICEKLFF. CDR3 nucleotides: TGTGCCAGCCGTATGGTAGGCGGGATATGTGAAAAACTGTTTTTT.

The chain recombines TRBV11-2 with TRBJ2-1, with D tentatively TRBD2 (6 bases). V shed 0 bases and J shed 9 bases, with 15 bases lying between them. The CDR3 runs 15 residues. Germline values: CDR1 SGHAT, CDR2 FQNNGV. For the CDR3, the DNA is TGTGCCAGCAGCTTAGATCCAGGGTTGGGAGGTGAGCAGTTCTTC. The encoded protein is CASSLDPGLGGEQFF.

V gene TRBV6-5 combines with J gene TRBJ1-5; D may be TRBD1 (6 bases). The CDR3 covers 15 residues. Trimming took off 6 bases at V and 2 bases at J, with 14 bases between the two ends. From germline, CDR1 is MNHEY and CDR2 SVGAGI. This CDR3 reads CASSSGGGGNQPQHF. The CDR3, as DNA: TGTGCCAGCAGCTCGGGGGGCGGCGGCAATCAGCCCCAGCATTTT.

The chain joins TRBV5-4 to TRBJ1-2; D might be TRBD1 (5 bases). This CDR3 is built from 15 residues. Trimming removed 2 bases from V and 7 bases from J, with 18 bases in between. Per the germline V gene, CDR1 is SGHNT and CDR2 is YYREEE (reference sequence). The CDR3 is CASSFVTVTQGGYTF. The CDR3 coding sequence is TGTGCCAGCAGCTTTGTGACAGTCACCCAGGGTGGCTACACCTTC.

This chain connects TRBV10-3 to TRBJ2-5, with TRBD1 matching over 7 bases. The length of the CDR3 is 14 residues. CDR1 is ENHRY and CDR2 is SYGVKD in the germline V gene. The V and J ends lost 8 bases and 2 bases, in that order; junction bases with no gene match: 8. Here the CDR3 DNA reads TGTGCCATCGCCACCGGACAGGAGCAAGAGACCCAGTACTTC. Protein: CAIATGQEQETQYF.

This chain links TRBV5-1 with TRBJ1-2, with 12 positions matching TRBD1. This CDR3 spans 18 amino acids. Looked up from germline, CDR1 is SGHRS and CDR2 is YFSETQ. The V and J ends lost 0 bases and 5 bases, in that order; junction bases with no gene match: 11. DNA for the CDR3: TGCGCCAGCAGCTTGGTCCCTCCGGGACAGGGGGCTGTGTATGGCTACACCTTC. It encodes CASSLVPPGQGAVYGYTF.

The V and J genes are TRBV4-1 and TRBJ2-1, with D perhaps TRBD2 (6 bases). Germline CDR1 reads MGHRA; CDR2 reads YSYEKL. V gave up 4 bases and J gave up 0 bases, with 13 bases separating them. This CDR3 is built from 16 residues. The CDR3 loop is CASSRGGLPSYNEQFF. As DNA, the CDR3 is TGCGCCAGCAGCCGGGGAGGACTTCCCTCCTACAATGAGCAGTTCTTC.

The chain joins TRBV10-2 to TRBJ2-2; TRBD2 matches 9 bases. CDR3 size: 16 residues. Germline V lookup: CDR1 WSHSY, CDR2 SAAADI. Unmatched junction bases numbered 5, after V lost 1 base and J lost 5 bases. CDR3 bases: TGCGCCAGCAGTGAGTTCGGTAGCGGGAGTACCGGGGAGCTGTTTTTT. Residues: CASSEFGSGSTGELFF.

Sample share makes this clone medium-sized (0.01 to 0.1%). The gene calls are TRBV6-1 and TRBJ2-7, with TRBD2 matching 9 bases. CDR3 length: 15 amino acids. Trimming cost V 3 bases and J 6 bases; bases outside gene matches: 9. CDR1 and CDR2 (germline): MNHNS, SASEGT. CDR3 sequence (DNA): TGTGCCAGCAGTGAGGAGGACAGCGGGGGGCTCGAGCAGTACTTC. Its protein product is CASSEEDSGGLEQYF.

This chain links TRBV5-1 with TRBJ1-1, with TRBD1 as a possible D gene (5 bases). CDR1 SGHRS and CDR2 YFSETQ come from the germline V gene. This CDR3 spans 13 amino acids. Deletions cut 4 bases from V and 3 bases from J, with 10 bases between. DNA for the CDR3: TGCGCCAGCAGCATAGACAGTTACACTGAAGCTTTCTTT. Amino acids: CASSIDSYTEAFF. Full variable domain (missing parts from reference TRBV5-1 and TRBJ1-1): KAGVTQTPRYLIKTRGQQVTLSCSPISGHRSVSWYQQTPGQGLQFLFEYFSETQRNKGNFPGRFSGRQFSNSRSEMNVSTLELGDSALYLCASSIDSYTEAFFGQGTRLTVV.